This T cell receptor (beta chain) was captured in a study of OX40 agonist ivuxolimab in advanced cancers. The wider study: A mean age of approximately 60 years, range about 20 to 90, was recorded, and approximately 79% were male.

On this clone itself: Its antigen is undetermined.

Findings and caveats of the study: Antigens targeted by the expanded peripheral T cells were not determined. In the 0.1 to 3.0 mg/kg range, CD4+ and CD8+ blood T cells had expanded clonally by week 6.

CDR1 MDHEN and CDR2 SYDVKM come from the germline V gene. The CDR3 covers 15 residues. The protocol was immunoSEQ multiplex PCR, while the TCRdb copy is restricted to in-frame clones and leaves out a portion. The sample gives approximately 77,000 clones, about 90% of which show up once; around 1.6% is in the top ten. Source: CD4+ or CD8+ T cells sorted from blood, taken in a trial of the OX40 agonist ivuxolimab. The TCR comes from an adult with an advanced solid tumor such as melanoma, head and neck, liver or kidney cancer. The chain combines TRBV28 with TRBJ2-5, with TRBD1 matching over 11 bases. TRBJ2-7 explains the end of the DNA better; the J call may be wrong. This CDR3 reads CASNPSGTGGYEQYF. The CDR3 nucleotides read TGTGCCAGCAACCCGTCCGGGACAGGGGGATACGAGCAGTACTTC.